This T cell receptor beta chain came from a study of cytomegalovirus exposure and HLA in healthy donors (dated 2017 in TCRdb). Some background on the complete study: A later analysis indicated that the 110 or so validation repertoires were generated on the platform also employed for the approximately 700 repertoires of the first cohort. The study was designed to test whether signatures of past pathogen exposure could be identified by cataloging public T cell receptors. In addition to the first cohort of roughly 670 subjects, a separate validation cohort of 120 different subjects was used. To predict cytomegalovirus infection status, the study combined high-throughput TCR immunosequencing, statistical association of individual TCRs with disease status, and machine learning. Study-wide conclusions, independent of this receptor: It was suggested by the authors that the approach could potentially be generalized to other disease states and immunological phenotypes. A later analysis lacked HLA typing for the validation cohort, so it scored co-occurrence in that cohort across all 120 or so repertoires. Most TCR sequences were seen in very few donors, while some public TCRs were found in many individuals. In both the original and validation cohorts, the classifier was reported to diagnose cytomegalovirus status with high specificity and sensitivity. Three of the identified cytomegalovirus-associated TCR beta chains were confirmed in vitro to be specific for cytomegalovirus antigens. A total of roughly 160 TCR beta chains were listed by the study as associated with cytomegalovirus. In a later analysis, TCRs clustered in the first cohort were found to also tend to co-occur in the 130 or so validation repertoires, with approximately 95% of cluster scores above 0.

Donors formed part of the validation cohort, which comprised about 130 subjects and was distinct from the first cohort of under 800 subjects. This clone was observed once. Its antigen specificity is not known. No much larger clone exists at a distance of one base, and base qualities are not known. The germline V gene (reference sequence) sets CDR1 to DFQATT and CDR2 to SNEGSKA. The CDR3 has 10 amino acids, counting the end cysteine and phenylalanine. Solely the CDR3 DNA is kept, with 30 bases framed from the first base. Trimming takes 3 bases from V and 10 bases from J, and the germline ends sit 9 bases apart. Library method: the immunoSEQ multiplex PCR assay. The authors' pipeline ran thus. A statistical classification framework was developed to diagnose cytomegalovirus status using the catalog of TCR beta chain sequences. Imported from immuneACCESS, the table was reduced by TCRdb to in-frame sequences with V and J called. These copies leave out some clones; in studies compared against another copy, an unresolved V gene accounts for under half, and the cause of the remainder is not known. The V and J calls and clone size are taken from that table; D and trimming were inferred from the DNA. This sample lists about 58,000 clones; about 92% were detected once. The top ten clones comprise 1% to 1.2% of the sample.

Sequencing was performed on PBMCs. The V and J genes are TRBV20-1 and TRBJ1-2, with TRBD1 tentatively as D gene (5 bases match). This clonotype was sampled from a man between 18 and 35 years old in good health and CMV-seronegative. The CDR3 reads as follows: CSAREGTYTF. In nucleotides, the sequence is TGCAGTGCTAGGGAGGGGACCTACACCTTC.